The next 3 T cell receptor beta chains were all read from a single sample in a study of T cell responses to AZD1222 COVID-19 vaccine. The data were produced by immunoSEQ multiplex PCR, yet TCRdb's version contains in-frame clones alone and is incomplete. This table holds some 60,000 clones, roughly 80% found once. The material was peripheral blood, obtained 28 days after the second AZD1222 dose. These receptors all stem from an adult who received the AZD1222 COVID-19 vaccine.

The chain uses TRBV6-5 and TRBJ2-7; perhaps D is TRBD1 or TRBD2 (5 bases each). This CDR3 has 14 residues. Trimming took off 10 bases at V and 1 base at J, with 17 bases between the two ends. Germline V lookup: CDR1 MNHEY, CDR2 SVGAGI. DNA for the CDR3: TGTGCCACCCTTGGGGCGGAGGCTTCCTACGAGCAGTACTTC. Translated, it gives CATLGAEASYEQYF.

The chain recombines TRBV5-1 with TRBJ2-3; 7 bases are shared with TRBD2. V lost 4 bases to trimming and J lost 0 bases; unmatched junction nucleotides: 11. The CDR3 contains 17 residues. CDR1 is SGHRS, CDR2 YFSETQ, per germline. In DNA form, the CDR3 reads TGCGCCAGCAGCCCCAATGCCCTAGCGGCTAGCACAGATACGCAGTATTTT. Translation: CASSPNALAASTDTQYF.

In DNA, the CDR3 is TGTGCCAGCAGCCCCCAGAGATCGATACAAGAGACCCAGTACTTC. Translation gives CASSPQRSIQETQYF. J is TRBJ2-5 and V is TRBV7-2; D remains unclear. Germline-derived CDR1 and CDR2 are SGHTA and FQGNSA. The CDR3 is made up of 15 amino acids. With 5 bases removed from V and 2 bases from J, the gap between germline ends came to 15 bases.